This T cell receptor beta chain was recovered during a study of T cell changes during pregnancy in multiple sclerosis. Here immunoSEQ multiplex PCR was the method, and the copy in TCRdb shows in-frame clones only, minus some. This table has tens of thousands of clones, approximately 94% appearing once. This CDR3 is built from 16 residues. This TCR was recovered from a female donor with multiple sclerosis, enrolled in a pregnancy study. The sample was CD4+ T cells from peripheral blood mononuclear cells, taken before pregnancy. V usage is TRBV21-1 and J usage is TRBJ1-1. TRBV21-1 is assigned pseudogene status. The CDR3 DNA sequence: TGTGCCAGCAGCGCCCGGGAGGACGGGATGAACACTGAAGCTTTCTTT. As protein: CASSAREDGMNTEAFF.